This TCR beta chain was sequenced in a study of identical twins. Regarding the study as a whole: Whereas memory repertoires showed no such difference, abundant cord blood beta clonotypes carried fewer insertions. Interpretation of the results relied on cross-sectional statistical analysis and not on following the same donors.

A universal primer site came from template switching; cDNA carried unique molecular identifiers. TCRdb re-derived calls from the 5' RACE reads in MiXCR, one entry per CDR3 protein. The sample carries around 690,000 distinct CDR3 sequences, less than 25% recorded once. Of note for this clonotype: The antigen remains unidentified.

J gave up 9 bases and V 0 bases, and 7 bases lay outside the gene matches. This CDR3 contains 15 residues. The germline V gene has CDR1 WNHNN and CDR2 SYGVQD (reference sequence). This sample was also put to use in a study of T cells expressing NK-cell markers.

The sequenced material came from PBMCs. The clonotype comes from a woman between 18 and 30 years old in good health. The V gene is TRBV10-1, the J gene TRBJ2-2; 7 nucleotides align to TRBD2. The CDR3 is CASSESGGRSRELFF. The CDR3 coding sequence is TGCGCCAGCAGTGAGTCGGGCGGGAGATCCCGGGAGCTGTTTTTT.